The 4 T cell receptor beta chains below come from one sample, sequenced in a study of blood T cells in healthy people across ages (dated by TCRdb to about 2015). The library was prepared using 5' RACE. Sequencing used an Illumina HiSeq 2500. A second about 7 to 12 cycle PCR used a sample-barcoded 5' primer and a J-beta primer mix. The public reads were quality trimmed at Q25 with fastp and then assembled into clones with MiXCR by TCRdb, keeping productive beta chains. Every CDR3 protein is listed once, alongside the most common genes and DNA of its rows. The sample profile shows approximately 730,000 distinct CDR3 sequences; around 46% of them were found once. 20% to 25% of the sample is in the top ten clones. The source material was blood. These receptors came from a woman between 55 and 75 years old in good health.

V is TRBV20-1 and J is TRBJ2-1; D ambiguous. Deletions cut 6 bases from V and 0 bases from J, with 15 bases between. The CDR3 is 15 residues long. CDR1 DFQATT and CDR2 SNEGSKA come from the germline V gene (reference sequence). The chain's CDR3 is CSAQRLGRSYNEQFF. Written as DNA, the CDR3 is TGCAGTGCCCAACGACTCGGGCGCTCCTACAATGAGCAGTTCTTC.

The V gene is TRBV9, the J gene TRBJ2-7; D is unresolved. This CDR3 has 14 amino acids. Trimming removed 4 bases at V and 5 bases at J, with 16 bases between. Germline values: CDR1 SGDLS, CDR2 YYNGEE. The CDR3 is CASSPARVQDEQYF. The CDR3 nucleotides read TGTGCCAGCAGCCCCGCCCGGGTTCAAGACGAGCAGTACTTC.

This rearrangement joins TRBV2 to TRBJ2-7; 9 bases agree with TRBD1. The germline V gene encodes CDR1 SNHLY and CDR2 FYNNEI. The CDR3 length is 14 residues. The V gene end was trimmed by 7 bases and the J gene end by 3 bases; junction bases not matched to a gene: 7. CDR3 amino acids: CASTEDRGFYEQYF. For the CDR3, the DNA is TGTGCCAGCACCGAGGACAGGGGATTCTACGAGCAGTACTTC.

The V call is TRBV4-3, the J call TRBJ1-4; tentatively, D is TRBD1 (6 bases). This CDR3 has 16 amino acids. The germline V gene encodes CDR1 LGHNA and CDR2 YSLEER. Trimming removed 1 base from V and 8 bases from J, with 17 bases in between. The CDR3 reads CASSQVVGGLGEKLFF. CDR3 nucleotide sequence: TGCGCCAGCAGCCAAGTAGTCGGGGGGCTAGGCGAAAAACTGTTTTTT.